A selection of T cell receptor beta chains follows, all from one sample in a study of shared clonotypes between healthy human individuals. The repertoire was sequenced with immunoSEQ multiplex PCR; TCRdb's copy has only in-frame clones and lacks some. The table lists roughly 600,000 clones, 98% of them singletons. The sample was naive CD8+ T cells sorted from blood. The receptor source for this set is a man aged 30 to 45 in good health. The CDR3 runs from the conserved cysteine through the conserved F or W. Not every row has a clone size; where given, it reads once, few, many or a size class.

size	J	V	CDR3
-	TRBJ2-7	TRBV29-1	CSAGMYTGYGEQYF
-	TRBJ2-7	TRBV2	CASSEKYEQYF
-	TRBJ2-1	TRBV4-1	CASSQGPLSNEQFF
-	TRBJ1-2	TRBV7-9	CASSLPLPQTGSSGYTF
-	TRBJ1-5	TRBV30	CAWSVQGGLQPQHF
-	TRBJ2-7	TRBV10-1	CASSEARDNSYEQYF
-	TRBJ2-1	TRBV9	CASSVINNEQFF
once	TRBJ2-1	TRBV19	CASSLWGYNEQFF
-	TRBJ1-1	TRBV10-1	CASSEEEGLNTEAFF
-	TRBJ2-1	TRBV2	CASIYSPGTYNEQFF
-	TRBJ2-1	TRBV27	CASSSDNNEQFF
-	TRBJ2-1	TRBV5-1	CASGTSGTYNEQFF
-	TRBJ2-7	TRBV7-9	CASELNIAGGPAHEQYF
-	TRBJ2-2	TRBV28	CASSLTSFSPGELFF
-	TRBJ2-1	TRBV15	CATSRDLATRDNEQFF
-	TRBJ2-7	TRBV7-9	CASTSGGAGLIYEQYF
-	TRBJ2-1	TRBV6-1	CASSEDRPPAHNEQFF
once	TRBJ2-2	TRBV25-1	CASSSEGEVNTGELFF
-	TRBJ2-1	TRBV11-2	CASSLGTSGRIVGNEQFF
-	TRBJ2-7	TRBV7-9	CASSLVKSEGEQYF
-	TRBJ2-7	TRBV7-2	CASSLVHYEQYF
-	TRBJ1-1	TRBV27	CASLGGRNTEAFF
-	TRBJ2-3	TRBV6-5	CASAGAPDTQYF
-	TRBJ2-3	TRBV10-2	CASSERAISTSTDTQYF
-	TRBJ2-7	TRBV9	CASSGGQTTYEQYF
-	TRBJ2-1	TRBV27	CASSRDRVNEQFF
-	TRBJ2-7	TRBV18	CASSIRSREDLAGTSYEQYF
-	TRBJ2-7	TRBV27	CASSLGEPGLGLYEQYF
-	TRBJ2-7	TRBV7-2	CASSPPDGLREQYF
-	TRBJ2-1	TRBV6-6	CASSQSVNEQFF
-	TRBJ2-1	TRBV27	CASSFPGKGNEQFF
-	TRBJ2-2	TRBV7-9	CASSFQVSGAGELFF
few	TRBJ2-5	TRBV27	CASSFRETQYF
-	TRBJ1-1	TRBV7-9	CASRTKVDGEAFF
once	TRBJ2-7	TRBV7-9	CASSRLAETYEQYF
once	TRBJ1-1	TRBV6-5	CASSLSDRSEAFF
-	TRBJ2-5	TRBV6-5	CASSYSTDRQETQYF
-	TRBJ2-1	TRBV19	CASSPTTDSYNEQFF
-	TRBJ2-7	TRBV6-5	CASSYFAGDSYEQYF
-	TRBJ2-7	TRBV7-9	CASSPTLGTSGSRNEQYF
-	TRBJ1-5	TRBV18	CASSETGGFQPQHF
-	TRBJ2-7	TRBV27	CASSFGGATYEQYF
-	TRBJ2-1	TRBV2	CASSARYYNEQFF
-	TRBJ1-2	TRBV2	CASVRDYGYTF
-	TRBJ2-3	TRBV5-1	CASSVLARATDTQYF
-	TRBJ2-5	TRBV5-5	CASSIAGAWETQYF